This T cell receptor beta chain is from a study of T cell repertoires in cytomegalovirus infection (dated by TCRdb to about 2019). Regarding the research as a whole: Recently identified HLA-C-restricted CMV epitopes, whose presentation resists viral immunomodulation, were targeted by peptide stimulations together with well-studied HLA-B-restricted epitopes. The HLA type of each donor mattered for the analysis, because public TCR beta signatures pointed to carriage of CMV infection along with the matching HLA type.

Sequencing was carried out with an Illumina HiSeq 1500. TCRdb took the public reads, trimmed them with fastp at Q25, ran MiXCR for clone calling and kept in-frame beta chains. Rows are unified per CDR3 protein, each entry keeping the most common DNA and genes. For this sample there are hundreds of thousands of distinct CDR3 sequences; roughly 36% appear just once. The ten largest account for 18% of the sample. Study-level results and caveats: The ex vivo response was dominated by HLA-C-restricted CMV-specific TCR beta clonotypes, which also provided the single most frequent clonotype in two of eight donors. In both this cohort and an independent roughly 350-donor cohort, the cumulative frequency of public TCR beta family members distinguished carriers of CMV infection plus the relevant HLA type.

On this clonotype itself: Its antigen is unknown. No much larger clone is present one base from it, and per-base qualities are unavailable.

Reading the label with the study, this specimen's treatment or condition is: in vitro stimulation with specific CMV peptide epitopes to enrich CMV-specific T cells. V loses 1 base, J loses 6 bases, and the germline ends lie 12 bases apart. CDR1 and CDR2 are read off the germline V gene as MGHRA and YSYEKL. Reading from cysteine to phenylalanine, the CDR3 counts 14 amino acids. The only DNA kept is the CDR3, 42 bases in frame from the first base. The source was cultured PBMCs, collected from culture after CMV antigen stimulation. The source is a human donor in good health (CMV status not recorded). Some clones in this sample may be carry-over from other donors' samples. The rearranged segments are TRBV4-1 and TRBJ1-2; the D gene is not confidently resolved. The CDR3 here reads CASSQVSAIHGYTF. The DNA sequence follows: TGCGCCAGCAGCCAAGTCTCGGCGATTCATGGCTACACCTTC.